This T cell receptor beta chain is drawn from a study of vaccination and CD4 T cells after COVID-19 (dated by TCRdb to the early 2020s). The study in broad terms: Every convalescent patient had a positive nasal swab PCR test for SARS-CoV-2, with mild disease in about 9 patients and severe disease in one. Six males and four females were included in the convalescent cohort, with two Hispanic individuals, seven Caucasians, two Asians and one multiracial person represented. Two doses of either the Pfizer-BioNTech BNT162b2 vaccine (n=8) or the Moderna mRNA-1273 vaccine (n=2) were administered to participants. Post-COVID blood samples from convalescent patients were collected a median of roughly 100 days after diagnosis, with a range of roughly 35 to 180 days. Post-vaccine blood samples were taken a median of around 77 days after the second vaccine dose, with a range of roughly 14 to 250 days. The cultures were stimulated with overlapping spike peptide pools from SARS-CoV-2 and from the common cold coronaviruses HCoV-NL63, HCoV-OC43 and HCoV-229E. In control cultures, a CEFX viral epitope pool was used as positive control, an HIV-1 Nef peptide pool was used as negative control, or no peptide was added. In about 11 COVID-19 convalescent patients and a few infection-naive healthy vaccine recipients, the spike-specific CD4+ TCR repertoire before mRNA vaccination was compared with the repertoire after mRNA vaccination.

Here is what the overall study found, with its caveats: In convalescent patients, a median 86.3% of post-vaccine SARS-CoV-2-reactive clones were detected only after vaccination, and vaccine-specific priming was suggested by this finding. Nearly all vaccine-specific clones in convalescent patients (304 of 307) were mono-reactive for SARS-CoV-2 spike rather than cross-reactive with common cold coronaviruses. The median count of SARS-CoV-2-reactive clonotypes went up from approximately 20 after infection to a few dozen after vaccination, although the change was not significant. The number of convalescent patients in the study was relatively small, and the study did not examine early timepoints following natural infection.

V sheds 5 bases and J sheds 5 bases, leaving 10 bases between their ends. From the cysteine up to the phenylalanine, the CDR3 has a length of 13 residues. This entry keeps only the CDR3 DNA: 39 bases, framed from base 1. The treatment or condition label of this sample denotes: approximately 9-day PBMC culture with coronavirus spike peptide pools or control peptides (ViraFEST assay). To expand antigen-specific T cells with peptide pools and then pick out the expanded clonotypes through TCR sequencing, the study relied on the ViraFEST assay. The convalescent patients' positive SARS-CoV-2 PCR tests fell between March and December 2020, which was before the Alpha, Beta and Delta variants emerged in the United States. PBMCs were cultured at two million per well in IMDM supplemented with roughly 5% human AB serum and 8.5 to 10 IU/ml IL-2, with about 10 ug/ml peptide pools added. On days 3 and 7, half of the culture medium was replaced with fresh IL-2-containing medium. After 10 to 11 days of culture, CD4+ T cells were isolated by negative selection with the EasySep CD4+ T cell isolation kit. PBMCs were separated from whole blood using Ficoll-Paque Plus gradient centrifugation and then either used fresh or cryopreserved at -140C. Each culture condition was generally run in triplicate wells.

A remark on this clonotype: What this receptor recognizes is not known. Nothing much larger sits one base from this clone, and base qualities are not available.

The method behind the library was PCR. DNA from cultured CD4+ T cells underwent TCR sequencing with the Oncomine TCR Beta short-read assay at the Johns Hopkins FTIC core. The QIAamp micro DNA kit was used to extract genomic DNA from the cultured CD4+ T cells. Oncomine TCR Beta libraries made from cultured CD4+ T cells were pooled using unique dual indexes and sequenced on an Illumina iSeq 100. Processing in the source paper ran as follows. Non-productive sequences were removed, and CDR3s that did not start with C, did not end with F or W, or were shorter than 7 amino acids were discarded. Antigen-specific clonotypes were identified with the MANAFEST web application by comparing peptide-stimulated wells with reference and other culture wells. An FDR below 0.05, an odds ratio above 5, and a productive frequency above 0.1% in at least two of three replicate wells were required for clones to be considered positive. Clonotypes that were significantly expanded in both SARS-CoV-2 spike wells and at least one common cold coronavirus spike condition were defined as cross-reactive. Using R version 3.6.1, CDR3 homology was evaluated through Levenshtein distances (stringdist) along with unrooted phylogenetic trees (ape). TCRdb reworked the public reads: Q25 trimming with fastp, MiXCR clone assembly, productive beta chains retained. Each CDR3 protein gets just one entry, which takes the most common genes and DNA from the rows behind it. The V and J calls were determined by TCRdb, not by the authors. In this sample the table shows more than 10,000 distinct CDR3 sequences, roughly four fifths of which occur a single time. The leading ten clones occupy about 20% of the sample.

The sequenced sample was CD4+ T cells from blood, cultured in vitro. The receptor's source is a human donor who had recovered from COVID-19. The sequence is built from TRBV23-1 and TRBJ1-5; the D gene cannot be named for sure. TRBV23-1 carries the ORF label, with uncertain function. The CDR3 protein: CASSLVGDQPQHF. The DNA reads as follows: TGCGCCAGCAGTTTGGTCGGGGATCAGCCCCAGCATTTT.